The clone carrying this T cell receptor beta chain showed up just a few times. As yet, its antigen is unknown. Trimming took off 6 bases at V and 1 base at J, with 5 bases between the two ends. Germline V gives CDR1 SGHAT, CDR2 FQNNGV. This CDR3 region has 12 residues. This record belongs to a study of beta chain features in type 1 diabetes. Study findings and constraints: TCRB CDR3s were moderately but significantly shorter in Type 1 diabetes patients in all four CD4+ subsets.

Populations isolated by sorting all had purity greater than 95%. Sequencing targeted expressed TCRB transcripts, as all isolated RNA had been reverse transcribed. It was found that naive, central memory and regulatory T cell samples averaged around 3.8 million reads. Only in-frame clones appear in the TCRdb table, and some are missing; sequencing was by immunoSEQ multiplex PCR. Here the sample spans 350,000 to 450,000 clones, 10% to 15% being singletons. Sequences were obtained from naive CD4+ T cells from blood. The chain couples TRBV11-2 to TRBJ2-3, with unresolved D. The clonotype comes from a woman aged 18-29 years with type 1 diabetes. Here the CDR3 DNA reads TGTGCCAGCAGATCTCGCACAGATACGCAGTATTTT. This translates into CASRSRTDTQYF.